This T cell receptor (beta chain) was documented in a study of blood T cells in healthy people across ages. Using a J-beta primer mix together with a sample-barcoded 5' primer, a second PCR was run for roughly 6 to 12 cycles. TCRdb re-analysed the 5' RACE reads in MiXCR, keeping a single row per CDR3 protein. Of 700,000 or so distinct CDR3 sequences in the sample, over 20% were seen once. V was pared by 8 bases and J by 6 bases, with 28 bases between. The CDR3 contains 17 residues. V gene TRBV12-3 or TRBV12-4 combines with J gene TRBJ1-2; D may be TRBD1 (6 bases). The sequencing sample was made of blood. The TCR comes from a man between 70 and 80 years old in good health. In DNA, the CDR3 is TGTGCCAGCCGCGAACTCGGGCCCCTCAGGGGTAAAAATGGCTACACCTTC. This codes for CASRELGPLRGKNGYTF.